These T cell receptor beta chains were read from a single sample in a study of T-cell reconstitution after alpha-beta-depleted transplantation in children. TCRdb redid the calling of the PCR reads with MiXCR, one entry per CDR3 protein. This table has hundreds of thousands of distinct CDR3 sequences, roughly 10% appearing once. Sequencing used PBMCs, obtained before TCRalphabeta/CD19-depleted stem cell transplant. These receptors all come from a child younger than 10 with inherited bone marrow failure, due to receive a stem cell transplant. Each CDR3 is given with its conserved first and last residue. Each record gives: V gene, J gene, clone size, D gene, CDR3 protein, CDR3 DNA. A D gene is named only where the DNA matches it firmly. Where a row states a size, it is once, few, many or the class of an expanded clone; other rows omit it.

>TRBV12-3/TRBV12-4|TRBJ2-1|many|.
CASSFALTPYNEQFF
TGTGCCAGCAGTTTTGCCCTCACCCCCTACAATGAGCAGTTCTTC
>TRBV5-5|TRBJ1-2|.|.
CASSLPADPKRTF
TGTGCCAGCAGCTTGCCGGCAGACCCGAAGAGGACCTTC
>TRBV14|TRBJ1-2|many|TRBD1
CASSQETGGYGYTF
TGTGCCAGCAGCCAAGAGACAGGGGGCTATGGCTACACCTTC
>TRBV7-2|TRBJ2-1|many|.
CASSRMTHEQFF
TGTGCCAGCAGCCGCATGACTCATGAGCAGTTCTTC
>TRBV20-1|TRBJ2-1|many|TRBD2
CSASIAGSSYNEQFF
TGCAGTGCTAGCATAGCGGGGAGCTCCTACAATGAGCAGTTCTTC
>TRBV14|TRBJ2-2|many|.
CASSRFLDRGRRESGTGELFF
TGTGCCAGCAGCCGATTCTTAGACAGGGGAAGGCGGGAGTCCGGGACCGGGGAGCTGTTTTTT
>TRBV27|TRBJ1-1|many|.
CASSHGLNTEAFF
TGTGCCAGCAGTCACGGGCTCAACACTGAAGCTTTCTTT
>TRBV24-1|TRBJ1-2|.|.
CATSDLTGEEGYTF
TGTGCCACCAGTGATCTCACGGGGGAGGAAGGCTACACCTTC
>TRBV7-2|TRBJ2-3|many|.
CASSLWWGLTDTQYF
TGTGCCAGCAGCTTATGGTGGGGTCTCACAGATACGCAGTATTTT
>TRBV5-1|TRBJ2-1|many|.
CASSPRGALYNEQFF
TGCGCCAGCAGCCCGAGGGGAGCCCTCTACAATGAGCAGTTCTTC
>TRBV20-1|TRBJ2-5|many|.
CSAPLGQETQYF
TGCAGTGCTCCACTAGGGCAAGAGACCCAGTACTTC
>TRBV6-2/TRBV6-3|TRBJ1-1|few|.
CASSYNLGRVPEAFF
TGTGCCAGCAGTTACAATCTGGGGAGGGTCCCTGAAGCTTTCTTT
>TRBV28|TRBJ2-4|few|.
CASSLLGLTAKNIQYF
TGTGCCAGCAGTTTACTTGGACTGACAGCCAAAAACATTCAGTACTTC
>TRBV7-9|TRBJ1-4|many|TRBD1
CASSPRQGPGTNEKLFF
TGTGCCAGCAGCCCGCGACAGGGGCCTGGAACTAATGAAAAACTGTTTTTT
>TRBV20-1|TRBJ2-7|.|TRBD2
CSATGTSGISEQYF
TGCAGTGCCACCGGGACTAGCGGGATATCCGAGCAGTACTTC
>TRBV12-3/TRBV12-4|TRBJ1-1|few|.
CASSFAPRETEAFF
TGTGCCAGCAGTTTCGCTCCAAGGGAAACTGAAGCTTTCTTT
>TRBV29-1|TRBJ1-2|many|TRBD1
CSVAPGQANYGYTF
TGCAGCGTTGCCCCGGGACAGGCTAACTATGGCTACACCTTC
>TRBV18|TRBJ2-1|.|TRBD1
CASSSRPSRDRFYNEQFF
TGTGCCAGCTCATCACGGCCCTCACGGGACAGGTTCTACAATGAGCAGTTCTTC
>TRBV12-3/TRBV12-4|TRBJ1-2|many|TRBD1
CASRSGTALSNYGYTF
TGTGCCAGCAGATCCGGGACAGCTTTATCGAACTATGGCTACACCTTC
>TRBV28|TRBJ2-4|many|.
CASSLGGRLGNIQYF
TGTGCCAGCAGTTTAGGGGGGCGACTGGGGAACATTCAGTACTTC
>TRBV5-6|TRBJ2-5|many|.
CASSFREAGTQYF
TGTGCCAGCAGCTTCCGCGAAGCTGGGACCCAGTACTTC
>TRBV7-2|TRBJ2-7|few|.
CASSLDPAGSPYEQYF
TGTGCCAGCAGCTTAGATCCAGCGGGCTCCCCCTACGAGCAGTACTTC
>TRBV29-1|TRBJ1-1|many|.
CSVVGANTEAFF
TGCAGCGTTGTAGGGGCCAACACTGAAGCTTTCTTT
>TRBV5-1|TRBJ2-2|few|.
CASKERSGSGELFF
TGCGCCAGCAAGGAAAGGTCGGGGTCCGGGGAGCTGTTTTTT
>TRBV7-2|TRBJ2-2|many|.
CASSLVPATAGELFF
TGTGCCAGCAGCTTAGTTCCAGCTACGGCCGGGGAGCTGTTTTTT
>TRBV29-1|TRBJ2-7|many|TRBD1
CSVGGSGTGDEQYF
TGCAGCGTCGGTGGATCCGGGACAGGGGACGAGCAGTACTTC
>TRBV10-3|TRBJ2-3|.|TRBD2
CAITALAGGPTGTQYF
TGTGCCATCACCGCCCTAGCGGGAGGGCCAACAGGTACGCAGTATTTT
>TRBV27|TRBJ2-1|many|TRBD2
CASSLSGGSSYNEQFF
TGTGCCAGCAGTTTAAGCGGGGGCAGCTCCTACAATGAGCAGTTCTTC
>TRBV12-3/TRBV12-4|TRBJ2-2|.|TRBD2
CASKRTSISGELFF
TGTGCCAGCAAACGGACTAGTATTTCCGGGGAGCTGTTTTTT
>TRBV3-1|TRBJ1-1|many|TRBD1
CASSQDSRGWTEAFF
TGTGCCAGCAGCCAAGATAGCAGGGGGTGGACTGAAGCTTTCTTT
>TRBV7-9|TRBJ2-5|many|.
CASSLGPMGAQYF
TGTGCCAGCAGCTTAGGCCCAATGGGGGCCCAGTACTTC
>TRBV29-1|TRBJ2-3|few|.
CSVVPGGTDTQYF
TGCAGCGTTGTACCAGGGGGCACAGATACGCAGTATTTT
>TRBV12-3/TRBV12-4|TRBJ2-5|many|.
CASERLGFGETQYF
TGTGCCAGCGAAAGGCTAGGATTCGGGGAGACCCAGTACTTC
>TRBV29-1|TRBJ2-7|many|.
CSALGGESSYEQYF
TGCAGCGCTCTTGGCGGGGAAAGCTCCTACGAGCAGTACTTC
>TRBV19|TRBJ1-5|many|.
CASSIDQGPIDQPQHF
TGTGCCAGTAGTATAGATCAAGGCCCAATTGATCAGCCCCAGCATTTT
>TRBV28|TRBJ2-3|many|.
CASSLDNGDTQYF
TGTGCCAGCAGTTTAGACAACGGAGATACGCAGTATTTT
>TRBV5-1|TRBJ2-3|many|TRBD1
CASSERQGFLDTQYF
TGCGCCAGCAGCGAAAGACAGGGATTTTTAGATACGCAGTATTTT
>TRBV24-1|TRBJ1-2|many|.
CATSDQKGGRSYGYTF
TGTGCCACCAGTGATCAGAAAGGGGGGAGAAGCTATGGCTACACCTTC
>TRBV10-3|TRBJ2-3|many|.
CAIRDTQYF
TGTGCCATCAGGGATACGCAGTATTTT
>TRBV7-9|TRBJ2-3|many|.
CASSLGVLGADTQYF
TGTGCCAGCAGCTTAGGTGTATTGGGAGCAGACACGCAGTATTTT
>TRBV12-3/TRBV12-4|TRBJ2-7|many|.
CASSYSGPWEQYF
TGTGCCAGCAGTTATAGCGGACCCTGGGAGCAGTACTTC
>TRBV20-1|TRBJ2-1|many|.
CSARDRRYNEQFF
TGCAGTGCTAGAGATCGTCGGTACAATGAGCAGTTCTTC
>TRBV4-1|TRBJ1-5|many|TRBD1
CASSLSTGRNQPQHF
TGCGCCAGCAGTCTTTCGACAGGGCGCAATCAGCCCCAGCATTTT
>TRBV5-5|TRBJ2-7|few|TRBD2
CASSSLLAGGTYEQYF
TGTGCCAGCAGCTCACTACTAGCGGGAGGTACCTACGAGCAGTACTTC
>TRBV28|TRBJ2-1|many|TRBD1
CASSEGAPGHANEQFF
TGTGCCAGCAGTGAGGGGGCGCCGGGACATGCCAACGAGCAGTTCTTC
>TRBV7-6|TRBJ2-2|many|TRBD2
CASSEGLAAADGTGELFF
TGTGCCAGCAGCGAGGGACTAGCGGCTGCGGACGGAACCGGGGAGCTGTTTTTT
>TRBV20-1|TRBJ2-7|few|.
CSARDLGTHSYEQYF
TGCAGTGCTAGAGATCTAGGGACTCACTCCTACGAGCAGTACTTC
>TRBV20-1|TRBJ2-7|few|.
CSAETGNAYEQYF
TGCAGTGCTGAGACAGGTAATGCCTACGAGCAGTACTTC
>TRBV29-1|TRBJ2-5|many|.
CSVARADQETQYF
TGCAGCGTTGCTCGCGCAGACCAAGAGACCCAGTACTTC
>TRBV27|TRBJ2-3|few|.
CASSPAHQSTDTQYF
TGTGCCAGCAGTCCAGCGCACCAAAGCACAGATACGCAGTATTTT
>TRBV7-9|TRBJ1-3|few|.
CASSSALAASGNTIYF
TGTGCCAGCAGCTCCGCCTTGGCCGCCTCTGGAAACACCATATATTTT
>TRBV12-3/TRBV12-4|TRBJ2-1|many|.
CASTSGLPYNEQFF
TGTGCCAGCACCAGCGGTTTACCCTACAATGAGCAGTTCTTC